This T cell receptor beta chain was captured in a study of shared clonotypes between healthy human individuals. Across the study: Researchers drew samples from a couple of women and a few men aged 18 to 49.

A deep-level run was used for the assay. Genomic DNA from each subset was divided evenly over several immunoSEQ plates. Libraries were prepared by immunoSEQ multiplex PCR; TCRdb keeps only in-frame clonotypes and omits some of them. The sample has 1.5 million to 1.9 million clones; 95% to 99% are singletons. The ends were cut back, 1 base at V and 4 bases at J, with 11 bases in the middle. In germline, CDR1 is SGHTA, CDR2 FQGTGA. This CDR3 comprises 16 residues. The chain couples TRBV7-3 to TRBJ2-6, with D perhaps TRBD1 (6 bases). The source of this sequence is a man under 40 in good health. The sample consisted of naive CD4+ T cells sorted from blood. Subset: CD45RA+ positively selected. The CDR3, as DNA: TGTGCCAGCAGCTTAAATACAGGGACCGGGGCCAACGTCCTGACTTTC. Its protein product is CASSLNTGTGANVLTF.